The 26 T cell receptor beta chains reported below all come from one sample, sequenced in a study of blood T cell repertoires in COVID-19. Produced via immunoSEQ multiplex PCR; TCRdb's table is partial and in-frame only. The sample carries roughly 76,000 clones, roughly 79% recorded once. The specimen sequenced was peripheral blood. The receptors here all came from a man in his 70s with acute or convalescent COVID-19.

The gene calls are TRBV6-6 and TRBJ2-2, with TRBD1 matching over 7 bases. Looked up from germline, CDR1 is MNHNY and CDR2 is SVGAGI (reference sequence). CDR3 length: 14 amino acids. The V segment lost 6 bases and the J segment 1 base; nucleotides outside the gene matches: 2. Written as DNA, the CDR3 is TGTGCCAGCAGACGGACAGGGAACACCGGGGAGCTGTTTTTT. This encodes CASRRTGNTGELFF.

The chain joins TRBV7-2 to TRBJ2-7, with TRBD1 matching 7 bases. V lost 4 bases to trimming and J lost 4 bases; unmatched junction nucleotides: 7. The CDR3 extends over 14 amino acids. CDR1 SGHTA and CDR2 FQGNSA come from the germline V gene. CDR3 amino acids: CASSSYRGGYEQYF. CDR3 DNA: TGTGCCAGCAGCTCTTACAGGGGCGGGTACGAGCAGTACTTC.

The rearrangement uses TRBV7-2 and TRBJ2-5, with TRBD1 matching over 7 bases. J lost 7 bases, V lost 6 bases, and 8 bases had no gene match. Germline V gene sequence: CDR1 SGHTA, CDR2 FQGNSA. There are 13 residues in the CDR3. This CDR3 is CASSRDRDGTQYF. The CDR3 coding sequence is TGTGCCAGCAGTCGAGACAGGGATGGGACCCAGTACTTC.

The CDR3 DNA sequence: TGTGCCAGCAGCTTAAGCGGGACCCGGGGCAATGAGCAGTTCTTC. It translates to CASSLSGTRGNEQFF. The chain carries TRBV7-2 and TRBJ2-1; 7 nucleotides line up with TRBD2. The CDR3 runs to 15 residues. CDR1 and CDR2 from the germline V gene are SGHTA and FQGNSA. The V segment lost 2 bases and the J segment 6 bases; nucleotides outside the gene matches: 7.

The chain couples TRBV9 to TRBJ2-5, with 7 bases fitting TRBD2. Germline V CDR1 and CDR2: SGDLS, YYNGEE. After removal of 6 bases from V and 4 bases from J, the junction contained 9 bases not matched to a gene. This CDR3 spans 14 amino acids. The CDR3 here is CASTRAGLGETQYF. CDR3 DNA: TGTGCCAGCACTCGAGCGGGATTAGGAGAGACCCAGTACTTC.

The rearrangement links TRBV29-1 to TRBJ2-7; 9 bases agree with TRBD1. V dropped 1 base and J dropped 6; count of bases not matched to a gene: 10. CDR1 is SQVTM and CDR2 is ANQGSEA in the germline V gene. The CDR3 has 15 residues. The CDR3 DNA reads TGCAGCGTTGAAGGCCTACCCGGACAGGGGTTCGAGCAGTACTTC. Translating gives CSVEGLPGQGFEQYF.

The rearrangement joins TRBV6-5 to TRBJ1-4, with D perhaps TRBD1 (6 bases). CDR1 MNHEY and CDR2 SVGAGI come from the germline V gene. Trimming shortened V by 8 bases and J by 6 bases, and 19 bases separated the two germline ends. The CDR3 totals 15 residues. The CDR3 here is CASGRGGAGDEKLFF. In DNA form, the CDR3 reads TGTGCCAGCGGTAGGGGGGGGGCAGGAGATGAAAAACTGTTTTTT.

The chain recombines TRBV27 with TRBJ2-3, with D unclear. This CDR3 contains 14 residues. V lost 3 bases to trimming and J lost 2 bases, with 9 bases between them. From germline, CDR1 is MNHEY and CDR2 SMNVEV (reference sequence). The CDR3 loop reads CASSFGPHTDTQYF. The CDR3 nucleotides read TGTGCCAGCAGTTTTGGGCCTCACACAGATACGCAGTATTTT.

The chain carries TRBV6-5 and TRBJ2-1, with TRBD2 identical over 9 bases. Germline trimming cut 5 bases from V and 6 bases from J; bases unmatched to any gene: 5. There are 14 residues in the CDR3. The germline V gene encodes CDR1 MNHEY and CDR2 SVGAGI. CDR3 sequence: CASSPGLASNEQFF. As DNA, the CDR3 is TGTGCCAGCAGTCCCGGACTAGCGAGCAATGAGCAGTTCTTC.

The table lists this clone with a count of one. The rearrangement uses TRBV7-2 and TRBJ2-5; TRBD1 agrees at 8 bases. The CDR3 is made up of 15 amino acids. From germline, CDR1 is SGHTA and CDR2 FQGNSA. V shed 2 bases, J shed 4 bases, and the junction held 6 bases outside the gene matches. In nucleotides, the CDR3 is TGTGCCAGCAGCTTAAACGGACAGGGACGAGAGACCCAGTACTTC. Protein sequence: CASSLNGQGRETQYF.

This sequence joins TRBV2 and TRBJ2-5; 7 bases fit TRBD2. The J segment lost 4 bases and the V segment lost 8 bases, leaving 1 base of the junction unmatched. The CDR3 runs to 11 residues. CDR1 SNHLY and CDR2 FYNNEI come from the germline V gene. The CDR3, as DNA: TGTGCCAGCGGGAGGGGAGAGACCCAGTACTTC. Translated: CASGRGETQYF.

There are a few counts of this clone. V gene TRBV7-9 combines with J gene TRBJ2-7; TRBD1 matches at 7 bases. CDR1 and CDR2 from the germline V gene are SEHNR and FQNEAQ (reference sequence). Trimming cost V 3 bases and J 0 bases; bases outside gene matches: 5. The CDR3 covers 15 residues. CDR3 region: CASSFRQGSSYEQYF. CDR3 DNA: TGTGCCAGCAGCTTCAGACAGGGCAGCTCCTACGAGCAGTACTTC.

This chain links TRBV6-5 with TRBJ1-1; D not certain. Germline CDR1 is MNHEY and CDR2 is SVGAGI. The CDR3 totals 16 residues. Trimming pared 1 base from V and 1 base from J, leaving 13 bases between. This chain's CDR3 is CASSYYVRHQNTEAFF. CDR3 in DNA: TGTGCCAGCAGTTACTACGTGAGACATCAGAACACTGAAGCTTTCTTT.

This clone was counted a few times. V and J are TRBV6-2 or TRBV6-3 and TRBJ2-7, with 9 positions matching TRBD1. The germline gives CDR1 MNHEY, CDR2 SVGEGT. V lost 2 bases to trimming and J lost 2 bases; unmatched junction nucleotides: 4. CDR3 length: 15 residues. The CDR3 sequence is CASSYGTGLPYEQYF. CDR3 coding DNA: TGTGCCAGCAGTTACGGGACAGGGCTCCCCTACGAGCAGTACTTC.

CDR3 loop: CATRGAGQGANTGELFF. As DNA, the CDR3 is TGTGCCACCAGGGGGGCGGGACAGGGGGCGAACACCGGGGAGCTGTTTTTT. V and J are TRBV24-1 and TRBJ2-2; TRBD1 matches at 11 bases. V shed 7 bases, J shed 0 bases, and the junction held 6 bases outside the gene matches. Germline loops: CDR1 KGHDR, CDR2 SFDVKD. The CDR3 runs to 17 residues.

This clone has only a few counts. The rearrangement links TRBV28 to TRBJ1-1, with D possibly TRBD1 on 6 matching bases. Trimming stripped 5 bases from V and 4 bases from J, with 17 bases between. This CDR3 region has 15 residues. Germline V CDR1 and CDR2: MDHEN, SYDVKM. CDR3 DNA: TGTGCCAGCAGTCAATCCACAGGGTATGTCACTGAAGCTTTCTTT. Protein sequence: CASSQSTGYVTEAFF.

This clone is classed as medium-sized. Other nucleotide sequences in the sample specify the same CDR3. The chain uses TRBV29-1 and TRBJ2-1; 14 nucleotides align to TRBD2. Germline CDR1 SQVTM, CDR2 ANQGSEA. This CDR3 is 17 amino acids long. V was pared by 6 bases and J by 1 base, with 8 bases of the junction left unmatched. CDR3 DNA sequence: TGCAGCGTCGAGGGACTAGCGGGAGAGCGGTCCTACAATGAGCAGTTCTTC. It yields the protein CSVEGLAGERSYNEQFF.

The genes are TRBV7-2 and TRBJ1-6; TRBD1 might be the D (5 bases). The CDR3 length is 16 residues. V lost 5 bases, J lost 9 bases, and 20 bases lay in between. The V gene's germline CDR1 is SGHTA and CDR2 FQGNSA. The CDR3 DNA is TGTGCCAGCAGCCTGGCGGAGGGGACGGGAGGTTCACCCCTCCACTTT. It is translated as CASSLAEGTGGSPLHF. Full variable domain (rest looked up from reference TRBV7-2 and TRBJ1-6): GAGVSQSPSNKVTEKGKDVELRCDPISGHTALYWYRQSLGQGLEFLIYFQGNSAPDKSGLPSDRFSAERTGGSVSTLTIQRTQQEDSAVYLCASSLAEGTGGSPLHFGNGTRLTVT.

This chain uses TRBV19 with TRBJ2-7, with D maybe TRBD1 (6 bases). Germline V gene data show CDR1 as LNHDA and CDR2 as SQIVND (reference sequence). The CDR3 is made up of 13 amino acids. Trimming shortened V by 6 bases and J by 0 bases, and 9 bases separated the two germline ends. The CDR3 spells CASRKDSSYEQYF. In DNA, the CDR3 is TGTGCCAGTAGGAAGGACAGCTCCTACGAGCAGTACTTC.

This clone was counted a few times. The CDR3 region is CASSYPGQGTDTQYF. The CDR3 DNA reads as TGTGCCAGCAGTTACCCCGGACAGGGGACAGATACGCAGTATTTT. V and J are TRBV6-6 and TRBJ2-3; TRBD1 matches at 9 bases. This CDR3 is built from 15 residues. Germline V CDR1 and CDR2: MNHNY, SVGAGI (reference sequence). V shed 2 bases, J shed 3 bases, and the junction held 3 bases outside the gene matches.

The chain has TRBV4-1 and TRBJ2-7, with D tentatively TRBD1 (6 bases). V lost 5 bases, J lost 3 bases, and 14 bases lay in between. In germline, CDR1 is MGHRA, CDR2 YSYEKL. The CDR3 extends over 14 amino acids. The CDR3 is CASSYGTRDYEQYF. DNA of the CDR3: TGCGCCAGCAGCTACGGGACAAGGGACTACGAGCAGTACTTC.

The rearrangement links TRBV11-2 to TRBJ1-2; 8 bases line up with TRBD1. This CDR3 contains 14 residues. From germline, CDR1 is SGHAT and CDR2 FQNNGV. The V gene end was trimmed by 5 bases and the J gene end by 3 bases; junction bases not matched to a gene: 5. The CDR3 DNA is TGTGCCAGCAGCCAGGGGGCGGTGGACTATGGCTACACCTTC. Amino acid sequence: CASSQGAVDYGYTF.

The V call is TRBV28, the J call TRBJ1-2; maybe TRBD1 (6 bases). The CDR3 consists of 16 residues. Per the germline V gene, CDR1 is MDHEN and CDR2 is SYDVKM. The germline V and J ends were trimmed by 5 bases and 4 bases, with 20 bases remaining between them. CDR3 loop: CASSPIPGDKGYGYTF. The CDR3, as DNA: TGTGCCAGCAGTCCCATCCCCGGGGACAAGGGCTATGGCTACACCTTC.

This CDR3 is CASSQDSFRGSVQETQYF. The CDR3 coding sequence is TGTGCCAGCAGCCAAGATAGTTTCCGCGGGAGTGTACAAGAGACCCAGTACTTC. The rearrangement uses TRBV14 and TRBJ2-5; 7 nucleotides align to TRBD2. This CDR3 region has 18 residues. The germline V gene encodes CDR1 SGHDN and CDR2 FVKESK. The V and J ends lost 0 bases and 2 bases, in that order; junction bases with no gene match: 12.

The V call is TRBV6-2 or TRBV6-3, the J call TRBJ1-1; D unresolved. V shed 2 bases and J shed 0 bases, with 13 bases lying between them. CDR3 length equals 16 residues. CDR1 and CDR2 (germline): MNHEY, SVGEGT. In DNA, the CDR3 is TGTGCCAGCAGTTACGGCCCAAGTATCATGAACACTGAAGCTTTCTTT. It yields the protein CASSYGPSIMNTEAFF.

This chain joins TRBV7-6 and TRBJ1-6, with D possibly TRBD1 on 5 matching bases. This CDR3 comprises 16 residues. Looked up from germline, CDR1 is SGHVS and CDR2 is FNYEAQ. Trimming pared 5 bases from V and 0 bases from J, leaving 11 bases between. The CDR3 loop reads CASSAQGSSYNSPLHF. The CDR3 DNA reads as TGTGCCAGCAGCGCCCAGGGCAGCTCCTATAATTCACCCCTCCACTTT.